The clone carrying this TCR beta chain came up many times. Its cognate antigen is unknown. This entry is derived from a study of T cells in Graves' hyperthyroidism and ophthalmopathy. Study-wide points: The model predicted ophthalmopathy a median 6.5 months before onset.

This CDR3 has 16 amino acids. V gave up 6 bases and J gave up 7 bases, with 22 bases separating them. The germline CDR1 and CDR2 sequences are MNHNS and SASEGT. Not enrolled were patients with uncontrolled infection, other autoimmune disease, pregnancy or lactation. Clinical symptoms, serum thyroxine and TRAb, thyroid ultrasound and orbital computed tomography together formed the diagnostic basis. Amplified TCR beta CDR3 regions derived from RNA transcripts. HTBI primers were used for first-round RT-PCR of the TCR CDR3. Using its own MiXCR run on the multiplex PCR reads, TCRdb lists one record per CDR3 protein. The table lists about 250,000 distinct CDR3 sequences, more than 20% of them singletons.

The source of this sequence is a woman aged 40 to 49 with Graves' ophthalmopathy. The source material was blood. V gene TRBV6-1 combines with J gene TRBJ1-5; tentatively, D is TRBD1 (5 bases). The DNA of the CDR3 is TGTGCCAGCAGCGCTGCAATACTACCTGGGGGGCAGCCCCAGCATTTT. Translating gives CASSAAILPGGQPQHF.